Listed below are T cell receptor beta chains from one sample, sequenced in a study of T cell repertoires in cytomegalovirus infection. These receptors' targets are unknown. A single record per CDR3 protein comes from TCRdb applying MiXCR to the reads. The sample lists some 590,000 distinct CDR3 sequences; 40% were seen once. The sample consisted of cultured PBMCs, taken from culture after CMV antigen stimulation. These TCRs come from a human donor in good health (CMV status not recorded). Some clones in this sample may be carry-over from other donors' samples. The CDR3 runs from the conserved cysteine through the conserved F or W.

V: TRBV10-3; CDR3: CASRSAGPTGELFF
V: TRBV6-5; CDR3: CASSVGGANYGYTF
V: TRBV10-3; CDR3: CAISEKGRVTGELFF
V: TRBV20-1; CDR3: CSASGGLSYNEQFF
V: TRBV7-8; CDR3: CASSHHRGADNEQFF
V: TRBV7-2; CDR3: CASSLTRNTGELFF
V: TRBV12-3/TRBV12-4; CDR3: CASSQLAGGYEQYF
V: TRBV3-1; CDR3: CASKEEGALSYEQYF
V: TRBV7-2; CDR3: CASGIAGGEFF
V: TRBV7-2; CDR3: CASSDRHSDTQYF
V: TRBV13; CDR3: CASSLGGRYTGELFF
V: TRBV20-1; CDR3: CSALNQGTAYNEQFF
V: TRBV20-1; CDR3: CSATGQPAGNEQFF
V: TRBV7-3; CDR3: CASSTHSSFLADGPLLNEQFF
V: TRBV7-2; CDR3: CASTQGGLVYGYTF
V: TRBV6-1; CDR3: CASGDWALREEKLFF
V: TRBV6-2/TRBV6-3; CDR3: CASSTRSNEQFF
V: TRBV18; CDR3: CASSPNPGVSSGANVLTF
V: TRBV6-2/TRBV6-3; CDR3: CASRWAVGPNEKLFF
V: TRBV12-3/TRBV12-4; CDR3: CASSAPPGELFF
V: TRBV3-1; CDR3: CASSGGQGGNSNQPQHF
V: TRBV7-2; CDR3: CASSRIGTSQNEQFF
V: TRBV28; CDR3: CASSRGGDNQPQHF
V: TRBV7-8; CDR3: CASSPARGGTGELFF
V: TRBV6-1; CDR3: CASSKGFGAGQPQHF
V: TRBV7-6; CDR3: CASSLAAGTPTDYGYTF
V: TRBV11-2; CDR3: CASSLDGLAGGKLRDTQYF
V: TRBV20-1; CDR3: CSASRRPLEETQYF
V: TRBV4-3; CDR3: CASSQAGVPFGGYTF